Below, 4 T cell receptor beta chains from the same sample are listed, as sequenced in a study of blood T cell repertoires in COVID-19. The table came from immunoSEQ multiplex PCR; TCRdb's copy has only in-frame clones and leaves some out. The sample lists some 320,000 clones; about 91% were seen once. Sequenced sample: peripheral blood. The source is a woman in her twenties or thirties who had recovered from COVID-19.

This rearrangement joins TRBV9 to TRBJ2-3, with D tentatively TRBD2 (6 bases). With 0 bases removed from V and 4 bases from J, the gap between germline ends came to 12 bases. The CDR3 has 15 residues. Germline assignment: CDR1 SGDLS and CDR2 YYNGEE. CDR3 nucleotide sequence: TGTGCCAGCAGCGTAGACGGGAGTCCCGCAGATACGCAGTATTTT. The encoded protein is CASSVDGSPADTQYF.

This rearrangement joins TRBV5-1 to TRBJ2-7; 8 nucleotides align to TRBD1. The germline V gene encodes CDR1 SGHRS and CDR2 YFSETQ. This CDR3 comprises 14 residues. With V trimmed by 2 bases and J by 3 bases, 4 bases remained unmatched. This CDR3 reads CASSFDRGGYEQYF. DNA for the CDR3: TGCGCCAGCAGCTTTGACAGGGGCGGCTACGAGCAGTACTTC.

J is TRBJ1-1 and V is TRBV18; D not certain. V was trimmed by 2 bases and J by 4 bases, leaving 8 bases between them. This CDR3 has 13 residues. In germline, CDR1 is KGHSH, CDR2 LQKENI. In nucleotides, the CDR3 is TGTGCCAGCTCACCATCCGGACTCACTGAAGCTTTCTTT. It codes for CASSPSGLTEAFF.

The chain has TRBV2 and TRBJ2-3, with 10 bases identical to TRBD1. V dropped 8 bases and J dropped 5; count of bases not matched to a gene: 7. The CDR3 is made up of 14 amino acids. Germline-derived CDR1 and CDR2 are SNHLY and FYNNEI. In DNA, the CDR3 is TGTGCCAGCCGCCGGGACAGGGGAAGAGATACGCAGTATTTT. This sequence encodes CASRRDRGRDTQYF.